Listed below are T cell receptor beta chains from one sample, sequenced in a study of blood T cell repertoires in COVID-19. The assay was immunoSEQ multiplex PCR, and TCRdb's table has in-frame clones only and misses some. The profile shows about 250,000 clones, about 89% of them singletons. Sequencing was done on a sample of PBMCs or T cells enriched from blood (not recorded which). All receptors come from a man aged 35 to 55 who had recovered from COVID-19. The CDR3 runs from the conserved cysteine through the conserved F or W. The D gene is left open where the match is weak. Part of the rows lack a size; the others show once, few, many or a class for expanded clones.

d_gene	v_gene	len	j_gene	abundance	CDR3aa	CDR3nt
-	TRBV7-9	15	TRBJ2-3	-	CASSLAQGGTDTQYF	TGTGCCAGCAGCTTAGCGCAAGGGGGCACAGATACGCAGTATTTT
TRBD2	TRBV4-2	16	TRBJ2-2	-	CASSRYSGTRSGELFF	TGTGCCAGCAGCCGATACTCCGGGACTAGGTCCGGGGAGCTGTTTTTT
TRBD1	TRBV2	14	TRBJ1-2	few	CASSVRQGDSGYTF	TGTGCCAGCAGTGTTCGGCAGGGGGACTCAGGCTACACCTTC
-	TRBV10-2	13	TRBJ1-6	-	CASSEMTDSPLHF	TGCGCCAGCAGCGAGATGACAGATTCACCCCTCCACTTT
-	TRBV30	15	TRBJ1-1	-	CAWSVPQVRNTEAFF	TGTGCCTGGAGTGTACCGCAAGTCAGGAACACTGAAGCTTTCTTT
-	TRBV9	14	TRBJ2-7	-	CASSVEDRSYEQYF	TGTGCCAGCAGCGTGGAGGACAGATCCTACGAGCAGTACTTC
-	TRBV30	16	TRBJ2-7	-	CAWSEHGGHRSYEQYF	TGTGCCTGGAGCGAGCACGGGGGGCACCGATCCTACGAGCAGTACTTC
-	TRBV19	13	TRBJ1-1	-	CASSIGQLTEAFF	TGTGCCAGTAGTATTGGGCAGCTCACTGAAGCTTTCTTT
TRBD2	TRBV5-1	14	TRBJ2-3	-	CASSPGLASDTQYF	TGCGCCAGCAGCCCGGGACTAGCTTCCGATACGCAGTATTTT
TRBD1	TRBV15	14	TRBJ1-1	-	CATSREGQGLEAFF	TGTGCCACCAGCAGAGAGGGACAGGGACTTGAAGCTTTCTTT
-	TRBV28	15	TRBJ2-1	-	CASIFDMAPYNEQFF	TGTGCCAGCATATTCGACATGGCCCCCTACAATGAGCAGTTCTTC
-	TRBV7-2	14	TRBJ1-2	-	CASIYRQANYGYTF	TGTGCCAGCATCTATCGACAGGCAAACTATGGCTACACCTTC
-	TRBV24-1	16	TRBJ2-3	-	CATSDLPAGRTDTQYF	TGTGCCACCAGTGATTTGCCGGCAGGGCGGACAGATACGCAGTATTTT
-	TRBV9	16	TRBJ2-1	-	CASSAEGLKTYNEQFF	TGTGCCAGCAGCGCAGAGGGATTAAAGACCTACAATGAGCAGTTCTTC
-	TRBV11-2	17	TRBJ1-6	-	CASSLDWQGSYNSPLHF	TGTGCCAGCAGCTTAGATTGGCAGGGTTCCTATAATTCACCCCTCCACTTT
TRBD2	TRBV11-2	16	TRBJ2-5	once	CASSLWASGGDGTQYF	TGTGCCAGCAGCTTATGGGCTAGCGGGGGGGACGGGACCCAGTACTTC